Here is one TCR beta chain with its context. Its antigen remains unidentified. The data derive from a study of T-cell memory formation after mild COVID-19. Notes on the study in general: The study found balanced CD4/CD8 in clones contracting day 15 to 85 and a CD4+ lean in later expanders. Shrinking CD4+ clones resided mostly in CM and EM, and CD8+ ones in EMRA. Cross-reactive memory apparently joined, as some responding clones appeared in pre-infection memory.

TCRdb analysed the 5' RACE reads with MiXCR anew, one entry per CDR3 protein. The sample records about 360,000 distinct CDR3 sequences, around 14% being singletons. The ends were cut back, 6 bases at V and 7 bases at J, with 6 bases in the middle. The CDR3 has 10 amino acids. Germline V gives CDR1 SEHNR, CDR2 FQNEAQ (reference sequence). The source of this sequence is a man aged 18-30 years who had mild COVID-19 (a few samples of this study predate the infection). Cell type and time point are not known. The chain combines TRBV7-9 with TRBJ1-1; D gene uncertain. The sample was PBMCs or a T cell subset sorted from them (not recorded which). The DNA of the CDR3 is TGTGCCAGCAGGGGCTTTGAAGCTTTCTTT. This gives the protein CASRGFEAFF.